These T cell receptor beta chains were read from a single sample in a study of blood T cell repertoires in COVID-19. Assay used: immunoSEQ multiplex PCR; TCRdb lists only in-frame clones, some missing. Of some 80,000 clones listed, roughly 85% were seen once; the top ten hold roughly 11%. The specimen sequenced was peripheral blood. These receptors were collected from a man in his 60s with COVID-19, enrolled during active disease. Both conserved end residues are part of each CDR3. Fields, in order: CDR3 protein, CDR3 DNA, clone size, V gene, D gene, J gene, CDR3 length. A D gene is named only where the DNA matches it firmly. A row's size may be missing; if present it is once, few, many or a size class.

CDR3aa: CASSPTQGAGEKLFF
CDR3nt: TGTGCCAGCTCGCCCACTCAGGGGGCAGGAGAAAAACTGTTTTTT
abundance: -
v_gene: TRBV18
d_gene: TRBD1
j_gene: TRBJ1-4
len: 15

CDR3aa: CASSQASGGAGELFF
CDR3nt: TGTGCCAGCAGCCAAGCTAGCGGGGGGGCCGGGGAGCTGTTTTTT
abundance: -
v_gene: TRBV4-2
d_gene: TRBD2
j_gene: TRBJ2-2
len: 15

CDR3aa: CASNPGTSGGENEQFF
CDR3nt: TGTGCCAGCAACCCCGGGACTAGCGGGGGGGAAAATGAGCAGTTCTTC
abundance: -
v_gene: TRBV28
d_gene: TRBD2
j_gene: TRBJ2-1
len: 16

CDR3aa: CASSQQGGNQPQHF
CDR3nt: TGTGCCAGTAGCCAACAGGGAGGCAATCAGCCCCAGCATTTT
abundance: few
v_gene: TRBV19
d_gene: -
j_gene: TRBJ1-5
len: 14

CDR3aa: CASSTRPGDEKLFF
CDR3nt: TGCGCCAGCAGCACAAGACCGGGGGATGAAAAACTGTTTTTT
abundance: -
v_gene: TRBV4-1
d_gene: -
j_gene: TRBJ1-4
len: 14

CDR3aa: CASRVAVNDYEQYF
CDR3nt: TGTGCCAGTAGAGTAGCTGTGAACGATTACGAGCAGTACTTC
abundance: -
v_gene: TRBV19
d_gene: -
j_gene: TRBJ2-7
len: 14

CDR3aa: CASSLMGATYEQYF
CDR3nt: TGTGCCAGCAGCTTAATGGGCGCGACCTACGAGCAGTACTTC
abundance: -
v_gene: TRBV11-1
d_gene: -
j_gene: TRBJ2-7
len: 14

CDR3aa: CASSLSRDSLGNQPQHF
CDR3nt: TGTGCCAGCAGCTTATCCCGGGACAGTCTCGGGAATCAGCCCCAGCATTTT
abundance: -
v_gene: TRBV7-9
d_gene: TRBD1
j_gene: TRBJ1-5
len: 17

CDR3aa: CASSLQLAGGWYEQYF
CDR3nt: TGTGCCAGCAGCTTACAACTAGCGGGAGGGTGGTACGAGCAGTACTTC
abundance: once
v_gene: TRBV5-5
d_gene: TRBD2
j_gene: TRBJ2-7
len: 16

CDR3aa: CASSDGGWETQYF
CDR3nt: TGCGCCAGCAGTGATGGAGGGTGGGAGACCCAGTACTTC
abundance: once
v_gene: TRBV10-1
d_gene: -
j_gene: TRBJ2-5
len: 13

CDR3aa: CASSVGANTEAFF
CDR3nt: TGTGCCAGCAGCGTCGGTGCAAACACTGAAGCTTTCTTT
abundance: -
v_gene: TRBV12-3/TRBV12-4
d_gene: -
j_gene: TRBJ1-1
len: 13

CDR3aa: CSVASGSSYEQYF
CDR3nt: TGCAGCGTTGCTAGCGGGAGTTCCTACGAGCAGTACTTC
abundance: -
v_gene: TRBV29-1
d_gene: TRBD2
j_gene: TRBJ2-7
len: 13

CDR3aa: CASSPASGIYEQYF
CDR3nt: TGTGCCAGCAGCCCGGCTAGCGGAATCTACGAGCAGTACTTC
abundance: -
v_gene: TRBV5-4
d_gene: TRBD2
j_gene: TRBJ2-7
len: 14

CDR3aa: CASSPTGVYGYTF
CDR3nt: TGTGCCAGCAGCCCCACAGGGGTCTATGGCTACACCTTC
abundance: -
v_gene: TRBV12-3/TRBV12-4
d_gene: TRBD1
j_gene: TRBJ1-2
len: 13

CDR3aa: CASRTTGGNYGYTF
CDR3nt: TGTGCCAGCAGGACTACAGGGGGTAACTATGGCTACACCTTC
abundance: -
v_gene: TRBV6-6
d_gene: TRBD1
j_gene: TRBJ1-2
len: 14

CDR3aa: CASSPVATNEKLFF
CDR3nt: TGTGCCAGCTCTCCGGTTGCAACTAATGAAAAACTGTTTTTT
abundance: -
v_gene: TRBV18
d_gene: -
j_gene: TRBJ1-4
len: 14

CDR3aa: CSVKQGTDTQYF
CDR3nt: TGCAGCGTAAAACAGGGGACAGATACGCAGTATTTT
abundance: -
v_gene: TRBV29-1
d_gene: TRBD1
j_gene: TRBJ2-3
len: 12

CDR3aa: CASSQEGGATKAFF
CDR3nt: TGTGCCAGCAGCCAAGAAGGGGGGGCCACTAAAGCTTTCTTT
abundance: -
v_gene: TRBV3-1/TRBV3-2
d_gene: -
j_gene: TRBJ1-1
len: 14

CDR3aa: CASSPGENTDTQYF
CDR3nt: TGCGCCAGCAGCCCGGGAGAGAACACAGATACGCAGTATTTT
abundance: -
v_gene: TRBV5-1
d_gene: -
j_gene: TRBJ2-3
len: 14

CDR3aa: CASSFTGNQPQHF
CDR3nt: TGTGCCAGCAGCTTTACGGGTAATCAGCCCCAGCATTTT
abundance: -
v_gene: TRBV7-9
d_gene: -
j_gene: TRBJ1-5
len: 13

CDR3aa: CASSSSPGKLFF
CDR3nt: TGTGCCAGCAGCTCCTCCCCCGGAAAACTGTTTTTT
abundance: -
v_gene: TRBV11-2
d_gene: -
j_gene: TRBJ1-4
len: 12

CDR3aa: CASSLVGQGGQETQYF
CDR3nt: TGCGCCAGCAGCTTGGTAGGGCAGGGAGGGCAAGAGACCCAGTACTTC
abundance: once
v_gene: TRBV5-1
d_gene: TRBD2
j_gene: TRBJ2-5
len: 16

CDR3aa: CASSSGGTAKNTEAFF
CDR3nt: TGTGCCAGCAGCTCAGGGGGGACAGCCAAGAACACTGAAGCTTTCTTT
abundance: -
v_gene: TRBV13
d_gene: TRBD1
j_gene: TRBJ1-1
len: 16

CDR3aa: CASSTPGQGRSNYGYTF
CDR3nt: TGTGCCAGTAGTACTCCGGGACAGGGCAGATCTAACTATGGCTACACCTTC
abundance: -
v_gene: TRBV19
d_gene: TRBD1
j_gene: TRBJ1-2
len: 17

CDR3aa: CASLPGTGQDTQYF
CDR3nt: TGCGCCAGTCTTCCCGGGACAGGTCAAGATACGCAGTATTTT
abundance: -
v_gene: TRBV5-1
d_gene: TRBD1
j_gene: TRBJ2-3
len: 14

CDR3aa: CASSSGHPGDGYTF
CDR3nt: TGTGCCAGCAGTTCAGGGCACCCAGGGGACGGCTACACCTTC
abundance: -
v_gene: TRBV2
d_gene: -
j_gene: TRBJ1-2
len: 14

CDR3aa: CASSSAGQDIYGYTF
CDR3nt: TGTGCCAGCAGTTCAGCGGGACAGGATATATATGGCTACACCTTC
abundance: -
v_gene: TRBV27
d_gene: TRBD1
j_gene: TRBJ1-2
len: 15

CDR3aa: CVSGPGRGAFF
CDR3nt: TGTGTCTCCGGGCCAGGACGGGGAGCTTTCTTT
abundance: -
v_gene: TRBV7-5
d_gene: -
j_gene: TRBJ1-1
len: 11

CDR3aa: CASSQGLGDYEQYF
CDR3nt: TGTGCCAGCAGCCAGGGACTTGGAGACTACGAGCAGTACTTC
abundance: hyperexpanded
v_gene: TRBV4-2
d_gene: -
j_gene: TRBJ2-7
len: 14

CDR3aa: CATAPGQALTNEKLFF
CDR3nt: TGTGCCACCGCACCGGGACAAGCTTTGACTAATGAAAAACTGTTTTTT
abundance: -
v_gene: TRBV10-3
d_gene: -
j_gene: TRBJ1-4
len: 16

CDR3aa: CASSRTGNTEAFF
CDR3nt: TGTGCCAGCAGCCGAACAGGGAACACTGAAGCTTTCTTT
abundance: -
v_gene: TRBV7-3
d_gene: -
j_gene: TRBJ1-1
len: 13

CDR3aa: CASSLLAAGARGYTF
CDR3nt: TGTGCCAGCAGTCTCCTCGCCGCAGGGGCAAGGGGCTACACCTTC
abundance: -
v_gene: TRBV28
d_gene: -
j_gene: TRBJ1-2
len: 15

CDR3aa: CASSSDTSTNEKLFF
CDR3nt: TGTGCCAGCAGTTCGGACACCTCAACTAATGAAAAACTGTTTTTT
abundance: -
v_gene: TRBV27
d_gene: -
j_gene: TRBJ1-4
len: 15

CDR3aa: CASRITGFLGSPLHF
CDR3nt: TGTGCCAGCAGGATAACAGGGTTTTTGGGTTCACCCCTCCACTTT
abundance: -
v_gene: TRBV6-5
d_gene: -
j_gene: TRBJ1-6
len: 15

CDR3aa: CASSPLRGNTEAFF
CDR3nt: TGTGCCAGCAGCCCCTTGAGAGGGAACACTGAAGCTTTCTTT
abundance: few
v_gene: TRBV11-2
d_gene: -
j_gene: TRBJ1-1
len: 14

CDR3aa: CASRTLEGEQFF
CDR3nt: TGTGCCAGCAGAACTCTTGAGGGTGAGCAGTTCTTC
abundance: -
v_gene: TRBV12-3/TRBV12-4
d_gene: -
j_gene: TRBJ2-1
len: 12

CDR3aa: CASSLGQGILGAGNTIYF
CDR3nt: TGTGCCAGCAGTTTGGGGCAGGGGATATTGGGTGCTGGAAACACCATATATTTT
abundance: once
v_gene: TRBV28
d_gene: -
j_gene: TRBJ1-3
len: 18

CDR3aa: CASSFEGPGANVLTF
CDR3nt: TGTGCCAGCAGCTTTGAGGGCCCTGGGGCCAACGTCCTGACTTTC
abundance: -
v_gene: TRBV5-4
d_gene: -
j_gene: TRBJ2-6
len: 15

CDR3aa: CASSSPGQGGSYEQYF
CDR3nt: TGTGCCAGCAGTTCGCCCGGACAGGGAGGCTCCTACGAGCAGTACTTC
abundance: -
v_gene: TRBV2
d_gene: TRBD1
j_gene: TRBJ2-7
len: 16

CDR3aa: CASSSGQGASEAFF
CDR3nt: TGTGCCAGCAGCTCGGGACAGGGGGCTTCGGAAGCTTTCTTT
abundance: -
v_gene: TRBV7-9
d_gene: TRBD1
j_gene: TRBJ1-1
len: 14

CDR3aa: CAISAADTEAFF
CDR3nt: TGTGCCATCAGCGCGGCTGACACTGAAGCTTTCTTT
abundance: -
v_gene: TRBV10-3
d_gene: -
j_gene: TRBJ1-1
len: 12

CDR3aa: CASSEQLNTEAFF
CDR3nt: TGTGCCAGCAGTGAGCAGTTGAACACTGAAGCTTTCTTT
abundance: -
v_gene: TRBV6-4
d_gene: -
j_gene: TRBJ1-1
len: 13

CDR3aa: CASSDRQGAAYEQYF
CDR3nt: TGTGCCAGCAGTGATCGCCAGGGGGCGGCCTACGAGCAGTACTTC
abundance: -
v_gene: TRBV25-1
d_gene: TRBD1
j_gene: TRBJ2-7
len: 15

CDR3aa: CASSLGVDTQYF
CDR3nt: TGCGCCAGCAGCTTGGGCGTGGATACGCAGTATTTT
abundance: -
v_gene: TRBV5-1
d_gene: -
j_gene: TRBJ2-3
len: 12

CDR3aa: CASSPGGYGYTF
CDR3nt: TGTGCCAGCAGCCCCGGTGGCTATGGCTACACCTTC
abundance: -
v_gene: TRBV7-9
d_gene: -
j_gene: TRBJ1-2
len: 12

CDR3aa: CASSPSITGELFF
CDR3nt: TGTGCCAGCAGCCCGTCTATCACCGGTGAGCTGTTTTTT
abundance: few
v_gene: TRBV3-1/TRBV3-2
d_gene: -
j_gene: TRBJ2-2
len: 13

CDR3aa: CASSPQGNQPQHF
CDR3nt: TGTGCCAGCAGCCCACAGGGCAATCAGCCCCAGCATTTT
abundance: -
v_gene: TRBV6-6
d_gene: -
j_gene: TRBJ1-5
len: 13

CDR3aa: CATRTRDSGSPLHF
CDR3nt: TGTGCCACCAGAACCCGGGACAGCGGTTCACCCCTCCACTTT
abundance: -
v_gene: TRBV15
d_gene: TRBD1
j_gene: TRBJ1-6
len: 14

CDR3aa: CASSSHSDREREKLFF
CDR3nt: TGTGCCAGTAGTTCACATAGCGACAGGGAACGAGAAAAACTGTTTTTT
abundance: -
v_gene: TRBV19
d_gene: TRBD1
j_gene: TRBJ1-4
len: 16